The present T cell receptor beta chain was sequenced within a study of identical twins. The study's findings and limits: The models gave estimates that fell short of the out-of-frame TCR alpha sharing seen in monozygotic twins.

MiXCR, applied by TCRdb to the 5' RACE reads, yields one record per CDR3 protein. The sample includes 550,000 to 700,000 distinct CDR3 sequences, approximately 22% of them seen just once. For this clonotype: Its target is unknown.

Germline CDR1 and CDR2: DFQATT and SNEGSKA (reference sequence). The CDR3 has 15 residues. V lost 3 bases to trimming and J lost 0 bases; unmatched junction nucleotides: 6. The same data also contributed to another study, on T cells expressing NK-cell markers. That work contributes: Seven of eight sequenced donors tested HCMV-seropositive; one tested seronegative. Several of the donors carried dominant NKG2C+ clonotypes that took up about 1.0-7.5% of their CD8+ T cells.

Sequencing was done on a sample of PBMCs. The TCR comes from a woman under 30 in good health. The chain links TRBV20-1 to TRBJ2-7, with 9 bases identical to TRBD2. This CDR3 is CSASRSTSGSYEQYF. CDR3 nucleotide sequence: TGCAGTGCTAGTCGGTCGACTAGCGGCTCCTACGAGCAGTACTTC.